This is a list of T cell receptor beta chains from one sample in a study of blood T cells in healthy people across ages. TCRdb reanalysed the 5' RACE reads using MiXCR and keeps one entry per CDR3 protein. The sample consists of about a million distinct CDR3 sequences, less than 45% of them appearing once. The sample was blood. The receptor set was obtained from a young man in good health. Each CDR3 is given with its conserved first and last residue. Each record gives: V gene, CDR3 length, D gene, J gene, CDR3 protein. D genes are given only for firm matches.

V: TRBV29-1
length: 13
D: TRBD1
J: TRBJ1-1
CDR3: CSARTDRSSEAFF

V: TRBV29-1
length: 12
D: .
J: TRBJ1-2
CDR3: CSVGDNGRGYTF

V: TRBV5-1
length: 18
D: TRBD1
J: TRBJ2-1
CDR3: CASSLAFWGTGSYNEQFF

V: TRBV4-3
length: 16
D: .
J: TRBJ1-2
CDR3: CASSQDKATSVFGYTF

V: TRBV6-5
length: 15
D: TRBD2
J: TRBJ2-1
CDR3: CASSYLAGGVSEQFF

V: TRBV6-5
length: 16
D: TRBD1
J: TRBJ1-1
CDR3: CASSYSPTGVRTEAFF

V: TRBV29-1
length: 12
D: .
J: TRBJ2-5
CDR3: CSVERNSETQYF

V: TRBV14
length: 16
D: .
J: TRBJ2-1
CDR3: CASSHWGQGRGDEQFF

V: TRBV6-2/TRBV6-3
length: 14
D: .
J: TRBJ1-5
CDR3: CASSKDGFNQPQHF

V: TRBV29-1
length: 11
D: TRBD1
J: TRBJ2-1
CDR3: CSAGQGGEQFF

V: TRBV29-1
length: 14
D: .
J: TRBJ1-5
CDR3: CSVGVGNANQPQHF

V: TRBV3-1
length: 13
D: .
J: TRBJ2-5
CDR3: CASSHKSQETQYF

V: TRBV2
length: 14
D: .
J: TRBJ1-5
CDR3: CASSDAVSNQPQHF

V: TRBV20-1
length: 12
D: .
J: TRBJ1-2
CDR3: CSAGGQSLDYTF

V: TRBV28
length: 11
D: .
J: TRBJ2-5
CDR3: CASSYRDQQYF

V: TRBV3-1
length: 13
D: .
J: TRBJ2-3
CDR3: CASSQLASHTQYF

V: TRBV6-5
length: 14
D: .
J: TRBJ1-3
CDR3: CASSRGPSGNTIYF

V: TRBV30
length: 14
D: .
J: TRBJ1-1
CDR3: CAWTLLGRNTEAFF

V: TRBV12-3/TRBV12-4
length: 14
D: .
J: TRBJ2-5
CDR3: CASSPQGHNNEQYF

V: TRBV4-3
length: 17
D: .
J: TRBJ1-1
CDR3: CASSQERQGYLNTEAFF

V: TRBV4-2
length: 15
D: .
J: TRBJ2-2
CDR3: CASSQWSENTGELFF

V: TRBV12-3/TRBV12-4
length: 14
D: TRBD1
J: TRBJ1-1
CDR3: CASSFGTGVTEAFF

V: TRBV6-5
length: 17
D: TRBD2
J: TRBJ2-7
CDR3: CASSYSLASGGKNIRYF

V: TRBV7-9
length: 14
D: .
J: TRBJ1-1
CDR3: CASSLAQRGTEAFF

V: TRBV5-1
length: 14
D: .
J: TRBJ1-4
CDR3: CASSIQGFNEELFF

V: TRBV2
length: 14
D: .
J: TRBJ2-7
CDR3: CASVAGLTTYEQYF

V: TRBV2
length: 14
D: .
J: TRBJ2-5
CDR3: CASSDGRGQETQYF

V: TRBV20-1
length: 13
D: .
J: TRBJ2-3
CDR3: CRAFGASTDTQYF

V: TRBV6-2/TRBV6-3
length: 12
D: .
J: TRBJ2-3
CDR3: CASSDGADTQYF

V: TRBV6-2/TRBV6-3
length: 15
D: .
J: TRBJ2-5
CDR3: CASRSPLGRGETQYF

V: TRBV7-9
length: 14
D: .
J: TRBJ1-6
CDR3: CASSTGFSNSPLHF

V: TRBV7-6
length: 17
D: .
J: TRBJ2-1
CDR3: CAGSLGGGRTIENEQFF

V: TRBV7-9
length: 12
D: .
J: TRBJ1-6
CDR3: CASSPGESPLHF

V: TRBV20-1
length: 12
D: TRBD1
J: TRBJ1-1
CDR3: CSARRQGTEAFF

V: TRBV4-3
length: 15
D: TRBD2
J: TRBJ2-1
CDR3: CASSQPSGGAYEQFF

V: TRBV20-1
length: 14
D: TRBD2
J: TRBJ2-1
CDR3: CSARDLAGSGEQFF

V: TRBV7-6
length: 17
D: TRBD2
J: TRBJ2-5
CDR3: CASSLRILAVNKETQYF

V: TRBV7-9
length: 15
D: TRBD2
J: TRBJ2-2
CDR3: CASSPGTSATGELFF

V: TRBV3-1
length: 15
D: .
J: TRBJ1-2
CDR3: CASSQEVGAIYGYTF

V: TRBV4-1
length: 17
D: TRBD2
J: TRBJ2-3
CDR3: CASSQDIAGDPTDTQYF

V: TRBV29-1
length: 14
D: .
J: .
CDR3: CSVDGTDSYNEQYF

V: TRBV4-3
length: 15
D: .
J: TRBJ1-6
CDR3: CASSQEVKGNSPLHF

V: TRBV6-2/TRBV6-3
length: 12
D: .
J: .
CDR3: CASSRTDAEQYF

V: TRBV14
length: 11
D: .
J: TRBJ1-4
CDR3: CASSQAYKLFF

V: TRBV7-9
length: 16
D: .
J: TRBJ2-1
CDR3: CASSLWSGTEYNEQFF

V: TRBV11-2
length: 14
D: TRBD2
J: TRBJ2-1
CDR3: CASRPSGDYNEQFF

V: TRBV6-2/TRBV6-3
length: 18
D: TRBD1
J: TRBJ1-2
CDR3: CASSYSMDWTGGLDGYTF

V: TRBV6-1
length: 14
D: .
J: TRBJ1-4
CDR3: CASRLTVPNENLFF